The T cell receptor (beta chain) under discussion was sequenced for a study of post-analysis software for immune sequencing data. Study summary: Both relapsing-remitting and secondary progressive multiple sclerosis featured among the disease courses, as did progressive-relapsing multiple sclerosis.

This clonotype has just one count. The target antigen is unknown. Prepared TCR beta cDNA libraries contained unique molecular identifiers. Out of about 0.9 to 11 million T cells, a few hundred thousand cDNA molecules were generated. TCRdb ran MiXCR on the PCR reads and lists one entry per CDR3 protein. The sample consists of about 540,000 distinct CDR3 sequences, about a third of them appearing once. Germline V CDR1 and CDR2: LNHNV, YYDKDF (reference sequence). V dropped 0 bases and J dropped 1 base, with 7 bases sitting between them. This CDR3 has 14 residues. General study findings and limits: About five TRBV segments occurring more often in patients than controls included TRBV5-6, TRBV5-1 and TRBV20-1. Versus controls, multiple sclerosis patients showed significantly lower diversity (normalized Chao1). Clustering by F measure revealed strong co-clustering among samples prepared together in one batch.

V and J are TRBV15 and TRBJ2-7, with TRBD1 as a possible D gene (5 bases). The receptor's source is a girl between 2 and 17 years old with multiple sclerosis. Sequencing was performed on blood. The CDR3 region is CATSRDRVSYEQYF. The CDR3, as DNA: TGTGCCACCAGCAGAGACAGGGTTTCCTACGAGCAGTACTTC.